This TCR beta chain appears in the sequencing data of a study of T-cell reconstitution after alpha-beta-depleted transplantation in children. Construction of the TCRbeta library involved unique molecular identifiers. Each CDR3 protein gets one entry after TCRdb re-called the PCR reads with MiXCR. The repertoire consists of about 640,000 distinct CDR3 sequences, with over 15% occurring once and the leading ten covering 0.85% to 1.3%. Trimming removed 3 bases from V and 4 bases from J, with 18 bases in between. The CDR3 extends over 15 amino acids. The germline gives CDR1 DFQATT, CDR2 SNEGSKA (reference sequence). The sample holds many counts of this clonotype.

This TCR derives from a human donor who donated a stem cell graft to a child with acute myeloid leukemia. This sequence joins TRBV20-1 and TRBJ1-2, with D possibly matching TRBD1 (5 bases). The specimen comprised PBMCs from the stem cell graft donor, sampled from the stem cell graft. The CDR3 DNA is TGCAGTGCTAGGTTCCGGGACTCCTATTCCTATGGCTACACCTTC. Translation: CSARFRDSYSYGYTF.